The 16 T cell receptor beta chains given below trace back to one sample, sequenced in a study of beta chain features in type 1 diabetes. Study-level results: Among all four CD4+ subsets, Type 1 diabetes patients had TCRB CDR3s that were moderately but significantly shorter.

Reverse transcription of all isolated RNA meant that expressed TCRB transcripts were sequenced. The method was immunoSEQ multiplex PCR; TCRdb's version includes in-frame clones alone and lacks a portion of them. The sample carries 330,000 or so clones, roughly an eighth recorded once. Antigen specificity for these receptors is unknown. The sample taken for sequencing was naive CD4+ T cells from blood. Source of these receptors: a woman aged 18-29 years with type 1 diabetes.

This clone occurred a few times. V is TRBV2 and J is TRBJ1-5, with a weak D call TRBD1 (5 bases). V lost 3 bases, J lost 6 bases, and 15 bases lay in between. Germline assignment: CDR1 SNHLY and CDR2 FYNNEI. CDR3 length: 15 residues. The CDR3 DNA reads TGTGCCAGCAGTGACTCGGGGGTAGTGCGTCAGCCCCAGCATTTT. Translation: CASSDSGVVRQPQHF.

The V call is TRBV4-3, the J call TRBJ2-5; D is undetermined. Germline CDR1 is LGHNA and CDR2 is YSLEER. The length of the CDR3 is 14 residues. Trimming shortened V by 0 bases and J by 2 bases, and 7 bases separated the two germline ends. The DNA for the CDR3 is TGCGCCAGCAGCCAAGATCGCAGACAAGAGACCCAGTACTTC. Amino acids: CASSQDRRQETQYF.

This clone appeared a few times. The chain has TRBV2 and TRBJ2-6, with D unclear. CDR3 length: 13 residues. Germline assignment: CDR1 SNHLY and CDR2 FYNNEI. V dropped 7 bases and J dropped 1 base, with 5 bases sitting between them. The CDR3 sequence is CASIRSGANVLTF. CDR3 coding DNA: TGTGCCAGCATTCGTTCTGGGGCCAACGTCCTGACTTTC.

The rearrangement links TRBV25-1 to TRBJ1-5; no reliable D call. The germline V gene has CDR1 MGHDK and CDR2 SYGVNS. CDR3 length: 13 amino acids. V was clipped by 7 bases and J by 2 bases, with 9 bases between them. The CDR3 coding sequence is TGTGCCAGCACCTCAACGGGCAATCAGCCCCAGCATTTT. Its protein product is CASTSTGNQPQHF.

This clone was seen more than once but under ten times. This rearrangement joins TRBV4-3 to TRBJ1-2; D not resolved. In germline, CDR1 is LGHNA, CDR2 YSLEER. The V end was cut by 4 bases, the J end by 0 bases, with 6 bases between. CDR3 length: 13 amino acids. This CDR3 is CASSPGSNYGYTF. CDR3 coding DNA: TGCGCCAGCAGCCCCGGGTCTAACTATGGCTACACCTTC.

With regard to this clone: In this CDR3 the conserved last residue, phenylalanine or tryptophan, is missing, so a read error is likely. Because the CDR3's place on the DNA is in doubt, the DNA is left out and the CDR3 is given as listed by TCRdb. The V gene is TRBV7-2, the J gene TRBJ1-1. Germline CDR1 SGHTA, CDR2 FQGNSA. The CDR3 length equals 12 residues, ends included. CDR3 loop: CASSSAGSLLWV.

The chain uses TRBV25-1 and TRBJ2-3; D gene uncertain. The length of the CDR3 is 11 residues. V was pared by 4 bases and J by 6 bases, with 5 bases between. Germline CDR1 is MGHDK and CDR2 is SYGVNS. For the CDR3, the DNA is TGTGCCAGCAGTGGGCTGGATACGCAGTATTTT. Protein sequence: CASSGLDTQYF.

This clone was seen a few times. The chain is built from TRBV9 and TRBJ2-5, with D uncertain. The CDR3 is made up of 15 amino acids. Germline CDR1 and CDR2: SGDLS and YYNGEE. V lost 4 bases and J 0 bases, leaving 13 bases between the germline ends. CDR3: CASSPLGGYQETQYF. DNA for the CDR3: TGTGCCAGCAGCCCCCTCGGCGGATACCAAGAGACCCAGTACTTC.

As for this clone: Distinct nucleotide sequences in the sample also encode this CDR3. The V call is TRBV5-1, the J call TRBJ2-5; weak D call: TRBD1 (5 bases). The CDR3 totals 14 residues. Germline CDR1 and CDR2: SGHRS and YFSETQ. V was pared by 2 bases and J by 5 bases, with 13 bases between. The CDR3 here is CASSLDRAGETQYF. In nucleotides, the CDR3 is TGCGCCAGCAGCTTAGACAGAGCAGGGGAGACCCAGTACTTC.

Remarks on this clone: Other nucleotide sequences from this sample produce the same CDR3. This chain uses TRBV18 with TRBJ2-5, with 11 bases identical to TRBD2. The CDR3 contains 14 residues. Germline assignment: CDR1 KGHSH and CDR2 LQKENI. With 6 bases clipped from V and 4 bases from J, the junction kept 4 bases outside the gene matches. CDR3 residues: CASSPGTSGETQYF. CDR3 bases: TGTGCCAGCTCTCCCGGGACTAGCGGAGAGACCCAGTACTTC.

This clone was detected only a few times. This chain links TRBV2 with TRBJ2-2; 11 bases match TRBD2. The CDR3 totals 16 residues. Germline loops: CDR1 SNHLY, CDR2 FYNNEI. The V segment lost 8 bases and the J segment 0 bases; nucleotides outside the gene matches: 5. The CDR3 bases are TGTGCCAGCCTTTCTAGCGGGGGGCCGAACACCGGGGAGCTGTTTTTT. This gives the protein CASLSSGGPNTGELFF.

This chain links TRBV5-1 with TRBJ1-1; D unclear. Trimming pared 0 bases from V and 1 base from J, leaving 4 bases between. The CDR3 loop spans 13 amino acids. CDR1 is SGHRS and CDR2 is YFSETQ in the germline V gene. CDR3 protein: CASSLGPNTEAFF. CDR3 nucleotide sequence: TGCGCCAGCAGCTTGGGGCCGAACACTGAAGCTTTCTTT.

In regard to this clone: Since the CDR3 does not end with the conserved phenylalanine or tryptophan, this likely comes from a read error. No DNA is shown, since the ends of the CDR3 on it are uncertain; the CDR3 is the one TCRdb lists. V and J are TRBV7-9 and TRBJ2-4; TRBD2, the D gene given by the table, was not confirmed from the DNA. Germline V gene data show CDR1 as SEHNR and CDR2 as FQNEAQ (reference sequence). The CDR3 is 8 amino acids in total, end residues counted. The CDR3 loop is CASSPSLL.

This clone was seen more than once but under ten times. The same CDR3 arises from other DNA sequences in this sample as well. V and J are TRBV7-3 and TRBJ1-1, with 9 bases that match TRBD1. CDR3 length equals 13 residues. The germline V gene encodes CDR1 SGHTA and CDR2 FQGTGA. V gave up 3 bases and J gave up 4 bases; unmatched junction bases: 0. Here the CDR3 reads CASSLTGGTEAFF. CDR3 nucleotides: TGTGCCAGCAGCTTGACAGGGGGCACTGAAGCTTTCTTT.

V usage is TRBV6-1 and J usage is TRBJ2-5, with D possibly being TRBD1 (5 bases). This CDR3 has 14 amino acids. Germline lookup yields CDR1 MNHNS and CDR2 SASEGT. Trimming removed 4 bases from V and 4 bases from J, with 13 bases in between. The CDR3 sequence: CASSGQGSLETQYF. Written as DNA, the CDR3 is TGTGCCAGCAGTGGTCAGGGCTCCCTAGAGACCCAGTACTTC.

Details on this clone: The same CDR3 also results from other DNA sequences found in this sample. For the CDR3, the DNA is TGTGCCAGCAGCGTAGGAGGTGAGCAGTTCTTC. It encodes CASSVGGEQFF. This chain links TRBV9 with TRBJ2-1, with D hard to call. With 0 bases removed from V and 9 bases from J, the gap between germline ends came to 4 bases. Germline V gene sequence: CDR1 SGDLS, CDR2 YYNGEE. CDR3 length: 11 amino acids.